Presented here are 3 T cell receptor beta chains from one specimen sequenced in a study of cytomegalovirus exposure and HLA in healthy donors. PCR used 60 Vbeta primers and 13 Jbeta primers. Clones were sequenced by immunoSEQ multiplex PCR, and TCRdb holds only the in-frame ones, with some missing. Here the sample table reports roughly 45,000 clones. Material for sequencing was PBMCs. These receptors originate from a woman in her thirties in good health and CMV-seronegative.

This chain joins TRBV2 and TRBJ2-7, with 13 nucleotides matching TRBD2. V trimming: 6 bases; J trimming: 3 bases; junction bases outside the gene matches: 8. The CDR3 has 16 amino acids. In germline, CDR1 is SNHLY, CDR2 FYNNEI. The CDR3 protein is CASRRTSGSLVYEQYF. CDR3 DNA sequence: TGTGCCAGCAGGAGGACTAGCGGGAGCCTGGTCTACGAGCAGTACTTC.

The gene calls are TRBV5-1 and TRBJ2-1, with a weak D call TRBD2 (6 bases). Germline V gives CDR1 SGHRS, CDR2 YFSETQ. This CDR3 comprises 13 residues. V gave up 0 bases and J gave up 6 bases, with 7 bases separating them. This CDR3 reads CASSLAGVNEQFF. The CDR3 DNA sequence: TGCGCCAGCAGCTTGGCGGGAGTCAATGAGCAGTTCTTC.

CDR3 nucleotides: TGCGCCAGCAGCAGTAAAGGGGGTTATGGCTACACCTTC. Its protein is CASSSKGGYGYTF. The rearrangement links TRBV5-1 to TRBJ1-2; the D gene is possibly TRBD1 (6 bases). Germline-derived CDR1 and CDR2 are SGHRS and YFSETQ. Between the trimmed V and J ends, which lost 4 bases and 5 bases, there was a span of 12 bases. This CDR3 region has 13 residues.